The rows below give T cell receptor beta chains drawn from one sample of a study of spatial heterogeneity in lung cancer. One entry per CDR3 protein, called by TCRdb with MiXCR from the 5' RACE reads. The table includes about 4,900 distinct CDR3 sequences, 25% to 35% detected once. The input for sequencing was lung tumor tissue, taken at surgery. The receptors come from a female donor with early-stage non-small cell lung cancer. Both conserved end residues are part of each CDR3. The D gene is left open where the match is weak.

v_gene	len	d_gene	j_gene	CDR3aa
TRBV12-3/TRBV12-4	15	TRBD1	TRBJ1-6	CASTRQGSYNSPLHF
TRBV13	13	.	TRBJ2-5	CASSRDTQETQYF
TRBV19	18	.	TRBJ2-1	CASSMDKLQGGSYNEQFF
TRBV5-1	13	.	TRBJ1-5	CASSTGPSEPQHF
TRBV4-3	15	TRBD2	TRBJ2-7	CASSQGFSGGYEQYF
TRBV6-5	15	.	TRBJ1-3	CASSYSLVSGNTIYF
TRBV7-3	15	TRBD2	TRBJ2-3	CASSGGAGAADTQYF
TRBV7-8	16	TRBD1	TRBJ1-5	CASSRGTGGSNQPQHF
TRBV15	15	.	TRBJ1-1	CATSRDIGGTAEAFF
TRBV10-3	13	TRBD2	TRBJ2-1	CAINSGTGNEQFF
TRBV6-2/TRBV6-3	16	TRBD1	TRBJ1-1	CASSWPYGRDSTEAFF
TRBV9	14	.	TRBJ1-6	CASSPEWTGGPLHF
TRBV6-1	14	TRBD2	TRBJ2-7	CASRERLASYEQYF
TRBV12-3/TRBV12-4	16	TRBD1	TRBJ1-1	CASSPRTGTGFTEAFF
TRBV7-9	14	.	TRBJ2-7	CASSRLGGPYEQYF
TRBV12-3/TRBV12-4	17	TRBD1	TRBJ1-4	CASSSHGTGISKEKLFF
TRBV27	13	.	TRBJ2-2	CASSLGGTGELFF
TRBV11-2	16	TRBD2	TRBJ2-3	CASSLGSGAFTDTQYF
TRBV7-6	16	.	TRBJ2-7	CASSLERRERQREQYF
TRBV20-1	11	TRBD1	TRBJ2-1	CSAQQGNEQFF
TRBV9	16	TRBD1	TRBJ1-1	CASSPRDRGSDTEAFF
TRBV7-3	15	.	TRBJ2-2	CASSPRGENTGELFF
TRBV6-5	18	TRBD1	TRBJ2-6	CASSTAGTGFSGANVLTF
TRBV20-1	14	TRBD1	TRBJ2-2	CSARDRANTGELFF
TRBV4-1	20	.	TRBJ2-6	CASSHVVGSFTTSGANVLTF
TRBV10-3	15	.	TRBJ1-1	CAISDPVGRRAEAFF
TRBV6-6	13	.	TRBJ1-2	CASSYAGSYGYTF
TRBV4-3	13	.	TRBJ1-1	CASTQNSDAEAFF
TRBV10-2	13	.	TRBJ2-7	CASSGQGTNEQYF
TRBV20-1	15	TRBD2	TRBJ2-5	CSATLAGATGETQYF
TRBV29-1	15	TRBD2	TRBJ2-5	CSVVYSGRVQETQYF
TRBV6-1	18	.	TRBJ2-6	CASIRLGGRNSGANVLTF
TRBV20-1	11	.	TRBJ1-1	CSASRQTEAFF
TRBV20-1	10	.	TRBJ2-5	CSASKETQYF
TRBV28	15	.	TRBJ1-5	CASSPGPFSNQPQHF
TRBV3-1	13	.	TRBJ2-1	CASSQGVRRRKFF
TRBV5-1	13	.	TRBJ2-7	CASSYTGNYEQYF
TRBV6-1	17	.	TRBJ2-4	CAVDPVVNRGAKNIQYF
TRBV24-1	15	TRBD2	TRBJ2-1	CATSDGGGGRNEQFF
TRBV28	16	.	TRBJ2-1	CASSLRRVRLGVEQFF
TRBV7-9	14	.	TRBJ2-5	CASSPEVGQETQYF
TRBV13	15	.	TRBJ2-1	CASSLGLSSYNEQFF
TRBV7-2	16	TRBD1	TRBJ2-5	CASSFPDRGHRETQYF
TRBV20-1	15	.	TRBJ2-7	CSARPLGAESYEQYF
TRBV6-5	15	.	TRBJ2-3	CASSYSADRLDTQYF
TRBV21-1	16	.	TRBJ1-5	CASSKARRAGYQPQHF
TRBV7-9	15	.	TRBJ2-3	CASSYSRRGTDTQYF
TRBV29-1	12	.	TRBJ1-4	CSVGTRGEKLFF
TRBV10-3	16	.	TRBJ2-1	CAISETTGSWAPEQFF
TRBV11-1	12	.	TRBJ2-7	CASSGQTYEQYF
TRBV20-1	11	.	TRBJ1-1	CSASTHTEAFF
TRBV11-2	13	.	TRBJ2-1	CASSTYDYNEQFF
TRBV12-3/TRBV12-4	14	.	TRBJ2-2	CASSLEQMTGQLFF
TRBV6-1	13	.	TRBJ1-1	CASSPQGYTEAFF
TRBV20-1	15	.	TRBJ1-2	CSAFIRVQGGDGYTF
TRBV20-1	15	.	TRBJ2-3	CSARGGGRSTDTQYF
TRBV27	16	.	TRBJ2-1	CASSFGLYISYNEQFF
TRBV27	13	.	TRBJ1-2	CASSLEGNYGYTF
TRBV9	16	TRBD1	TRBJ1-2	CASSVGQGPYLRGYTF
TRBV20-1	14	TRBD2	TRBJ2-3	CSASQSSGLHTQYF